The present T cell receptor (beta chain) was sequenced within a study of T cell clones after liver transplantation. About the research overall: Post-transplant blood was tracked for graft-donor-reactive T cell clones identified in a pre-transplant mixed lymphocyte reaction. Patients counted as tolerant after at least one year off all immunosuppression, enzymes not exceeding twice normal. Apart from three HCV-positive recipients, transplants were for non-autoimmune, non-viral reasons.

With regard to this clone: Its antigen remains unidentified.

Overall study results and limits: Low donor cell numbers restricted donor-reactive repertoire measurement in two subjects.

V was cut by 6 bases and J by 0 bases, with 11 bases left in between. CDR1 is SNHLY, CDR2 FYNNEI, per germline. The CDR3 consists of 14 residues. This table comes from immunoSEQ multiplex PCR, and its TCRdb copy is limited to in-frame clones, with some not included. The table has roughly 120,000 clones, about nine tenths seen once. This clonotype was sampled from a human patient who received a liver transplant. Some T cells here may be from the graft donor. The sequences come from CD4+ T cells from blood, collected 12 months after liver transplant. The chain links TRBV2 to TRBJ1-1; maybe TRBD1 (5 bases). This chain's CDR3 is CASRGRQMNTEAFF. The CDR3, as DNA: TGTGCCAGCAGGGGACGACAGATGAACACTGAAGCTTTCTTT.